Shown below are 2 T cell receptor beta chains from a single sample sequenced in a study of blood T cell repertoires in COVID-19. Assay used: immunoSEQ multiplex PCR; TCRdb lists only in-frame clones, some missing. The table shows approximately 400,000 clones, with about 91% occurring only once. The sequencing input was peripheral blood. Receptors were obtained from a woman between 50 and 59 years old with COVID-19, enrolled during active disease.

This chain connects TRBV18 to TRBJ1-1; the D gene is possibly TRBD1 (6 bases). CDR1 is KGHSH, CDR2 LQKENI, per germline. The V and J ends lost 6 bases and 6 bases respectively, with 17 bases between them. The CDR3 contains 14 residues. The DNA for the CDR3 is TGTGCCAGCTCTCTATCTACAGGGATCGCTGAAGCTTTCTTT. Translation: CASSLSTGIAEAFF. Full variable domain (missing parts from reference TRBV18 and TRBJ1-1): NAGVMQNPRHLVRRRGQEARLRCSPMKGHSHVYWYRQLPEEGLKFMVYLQKENIIDESGMPKERFSAEFPKEGPSILRIQQVVRGDSAAYFCASSLSTGIAEAFFGQGTRLTVV.

This chain uses TRBV9 with TRBJ1-3; possibly TRBD1 for D (5 bases). CDR1 SGDLS and CDR2 YYNGEE come from the germline V gene. The V and J ends lost 0 bases and 4 bases respectively, with 17 bases between them. The CDR3 extends over 17 amino acids. The CDR3 coding sequence is TGTGCCAGCAGCGTAGGACGGATTCAGGGCTGGGGAAACACCATATATTTT. It encodes CASSVGRIQGWGNTIYF.